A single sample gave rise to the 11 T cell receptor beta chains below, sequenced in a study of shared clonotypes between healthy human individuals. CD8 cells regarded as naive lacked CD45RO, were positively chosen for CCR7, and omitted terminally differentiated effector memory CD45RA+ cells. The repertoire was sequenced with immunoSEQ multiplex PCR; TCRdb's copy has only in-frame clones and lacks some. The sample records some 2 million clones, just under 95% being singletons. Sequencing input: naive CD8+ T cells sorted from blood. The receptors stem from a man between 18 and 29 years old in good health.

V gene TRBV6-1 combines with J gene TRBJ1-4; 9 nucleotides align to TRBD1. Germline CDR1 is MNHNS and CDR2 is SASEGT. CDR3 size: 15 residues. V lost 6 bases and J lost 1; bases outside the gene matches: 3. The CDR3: CASRGQGLTNEKLFF. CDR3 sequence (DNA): TGTGCCAGCAGGGGACAGGGACTAACTAATGAAAAACTGTTTTTT.

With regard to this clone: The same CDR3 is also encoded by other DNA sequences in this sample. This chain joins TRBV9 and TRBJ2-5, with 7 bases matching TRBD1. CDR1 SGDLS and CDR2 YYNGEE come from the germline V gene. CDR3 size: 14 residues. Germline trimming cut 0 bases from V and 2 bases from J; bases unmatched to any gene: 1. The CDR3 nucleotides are TGTGCCAGCAGCGTAGGGGGACAGCAAGAGACCCAGTACTTC. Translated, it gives CASSVGGQQETQYF.

The DNA of the CDR3 is TGTGCCAGCAGCTTAGCTGGGAACACCGGGGAGCTGTTTTTT. Its translation: CASSLAGNTGELFF. The rearrangement joins TRBV13 to TRBJ2-2, with D unclear. The CDR3 totals 14 residues. With 1 base removed from V and 1 base from J, the gap between germline ends came to 4 bases. In germline, CDR1 is PRHDT, CDR2 FYEKMQ (reference sequence).

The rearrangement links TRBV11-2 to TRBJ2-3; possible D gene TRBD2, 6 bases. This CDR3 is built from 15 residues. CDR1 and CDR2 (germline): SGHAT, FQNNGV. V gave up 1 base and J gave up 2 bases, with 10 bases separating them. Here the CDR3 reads CASSLGGDFTDTQYF. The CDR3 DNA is TGTGCCAGCAGCTTAGGTGGGGACTTCACAGATACGCAGTATTTT. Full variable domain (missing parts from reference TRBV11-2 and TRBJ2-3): EAGVAQSPRYKIIEKRQSVAFWCNPISGHATLYWYQQILGQGPKLLIQFQNNGVVDDSQLPKDRFSAERLKGVDSTLKIQPAKLEDSAVYLCASSLGGDFTDTQYFGPGTRLTVL.

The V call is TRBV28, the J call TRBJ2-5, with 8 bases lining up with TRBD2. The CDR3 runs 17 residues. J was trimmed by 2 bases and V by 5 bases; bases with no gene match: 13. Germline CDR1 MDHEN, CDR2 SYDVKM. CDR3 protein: CASSPWGGGISQETQYF. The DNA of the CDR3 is TGTGCCAGCAGTCCCTGGGGCGGGGGGATCTCTCAAGAGACCCAGTACTTC.

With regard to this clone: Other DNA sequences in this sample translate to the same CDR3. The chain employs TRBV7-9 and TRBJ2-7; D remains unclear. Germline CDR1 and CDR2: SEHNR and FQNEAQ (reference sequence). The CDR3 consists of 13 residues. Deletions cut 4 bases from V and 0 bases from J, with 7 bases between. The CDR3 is CASSSGPSYEQYF. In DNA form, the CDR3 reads TGTGCCAGCAGCTCGGGTCCCTCCTACGAGCAGTACTTC. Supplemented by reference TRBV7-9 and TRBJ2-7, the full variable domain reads DTGVSQNPRHKITKRGQNVTFRCDPISEHNRLYWYRQTLGQGPEFLTYFQNEAQLEKSRLLSDRFSAERPKGSFSTLEIQRTEQGDSAMYLCASSSGPSYEQYFGPGTRLTVT.

As DNA, the CDR3 is TGTGCCAGCAGCAAGTGGGACAGCCGGAACACCGGGGAGCTGTTTTTT. It encodes CASSKWDSRNTGELFF. The chain has TRBV7-9 and TRBJ2-2; 7 positions match TRBD1. The J segment lost 1 base and the V segment lost 5 bases, leaving 7 bases of the junction unmatched. Germline V gene sequence: CDR1 SEHNR, CDR2 FQNEAQ (reference sequence). The CDR3 length is 16 residues.

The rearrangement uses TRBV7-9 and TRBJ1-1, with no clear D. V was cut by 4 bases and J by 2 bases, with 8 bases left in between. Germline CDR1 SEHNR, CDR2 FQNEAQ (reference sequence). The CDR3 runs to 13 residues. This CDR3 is CASSSRNNTEAFF. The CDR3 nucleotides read TGTGCCAGCAGCTCGCGAAACAACACTGAAGCTTTCTTT.

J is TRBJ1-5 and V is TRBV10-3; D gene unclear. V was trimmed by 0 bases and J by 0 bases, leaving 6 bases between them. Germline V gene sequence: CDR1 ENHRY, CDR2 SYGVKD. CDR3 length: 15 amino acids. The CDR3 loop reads CAISESLYSNQPQHF. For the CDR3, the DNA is TGTGCCATCAGTGAGTCATTGTATAGCAATCAGCCCCAGCATTTT.

The CDR3 spells CASSFGAGDQPQHF. The CDR3 DNA follows: TGTGCCAGCAGTTTTGGGGCGGGGGATCAGCCCCAGCATTTT. The rearrangement joins TRBV28 to TRBJ1-5, with D possibly matching TRBD1 (5 bases). This CDR3 has 14 residues. V lost 3 bases to trimming and J lost 5 bases, with 11 bases between them. Germline V gene lookup returns CDR1 MDHEN and CDR2 SYDVKM.

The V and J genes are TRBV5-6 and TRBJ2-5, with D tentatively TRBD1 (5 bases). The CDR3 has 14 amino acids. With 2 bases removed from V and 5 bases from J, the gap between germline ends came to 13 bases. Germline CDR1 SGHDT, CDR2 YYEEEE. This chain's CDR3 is CASSFGQGSETQYF. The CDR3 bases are TGTGCCAGCAGCTTCGGTCAGGGTAGCGAGACCCAGTACTTC.